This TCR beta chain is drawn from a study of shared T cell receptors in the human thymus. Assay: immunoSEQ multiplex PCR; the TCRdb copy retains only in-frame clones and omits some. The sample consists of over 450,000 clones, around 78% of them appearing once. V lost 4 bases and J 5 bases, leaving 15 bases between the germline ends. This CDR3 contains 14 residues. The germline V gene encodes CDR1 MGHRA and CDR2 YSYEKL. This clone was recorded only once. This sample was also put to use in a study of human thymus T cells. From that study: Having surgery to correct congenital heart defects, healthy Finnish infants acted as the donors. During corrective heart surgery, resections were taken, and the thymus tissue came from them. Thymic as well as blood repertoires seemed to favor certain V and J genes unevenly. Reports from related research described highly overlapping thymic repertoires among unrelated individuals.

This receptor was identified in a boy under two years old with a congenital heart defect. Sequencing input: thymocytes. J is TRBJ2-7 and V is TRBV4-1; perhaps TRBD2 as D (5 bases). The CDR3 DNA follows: TGCGCCAGCAGCCTACGAGGGTTTGTCCACGAGCAGTACTTC. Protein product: CASSLRGFVHEQYF.